These T cell receptor beta chains were read from a single sample in a study of cytomegalovirus exposure and HLA in healthy donors. Data came from immunoSEQ multiplex PCR; TCRdb stores just in-frame clones and leaves some out. The sample yields roughly 300,000 clones, just over 85% seen once. Sequenced: PBMCs. The receptors derive from a woman under 30 in good health and CMV-seronegative. CDR3s include the opening cysteine and the closing phenylalanine or tryptophan. D genes are given only for firm matches. Only some rows state a clone size, as once, few, many or a class for expanded clones.

v_call: TRBV28; clone_size: .; d_call: TRBD1; j_call: TRBJ1-4; cdr3_aa: CASSSQGVDEKLFF; cdr3_nt: TGTGCCAGCAGTTCGCAGGGGGTCGATGAAAAACTGTTTTTT
v_call: TRBV27; clone_size: .; d_call: .; j_call: TRBJ1-2; cdr3_aa: CASSLSGFGTGNYGYTF; cdr3_nt: TGTGCCAGCAGTTTATCGGGGTTCGGTACAGGGAACTATGGCTACACCTTC
v_call: TRBV4-3; clone_size: .; d_call: .; j_call: TRBJ2-5; cdr3_aa: CASSQTDLQETQYF; cdr3_nt: TGCGCCAGCAGCCAAACGGACTTACAAGAGACCCAGTACTTC
v_call: TRBV28; clone_size: .; d_call: TRBD1; j_call: TRBJ1-2; cdr3_aa: CASSSRDRGYGYTF; cdr3_nt: TGTGCCAGCAGTTCGCGGGACAGGGGATACGGCTACACCTTC
v_call: TRBV7-8; clone_size: .; d_call: .; j_call: TRBJ2-7; cdr3_aa: CATSGENRYEQYF; cdr3_nt: TGTGCCACCAGTGGTGAGAATCGGTACGAGCAGTACTTC
v_call: TRBV4-1; clone_size: .; d_call: TRBD1; j_call: TRBJ1-5; cdr3_aa: CASSRQGANQPQHF; cdr3_nt: TGCGCCAGCAGCCGACAGGGGGCCAATCAGCCCCAGCATTTT
v_call: TRBV28; clone_size: .; d_call: .; j_call: TRBJ2-5; cdr3_aa: CASSQEGTLKTQYF; cdr3_nt: TGTGCCAGCAGTCAGGAGGGGACTTTAAAGACCCAGTACTTC
v_call: TRBV6-5; clone_size: .; d_call: .; j_call: TRBJ2-7; cdr3_aa: CASSYSNQIYEQYF; cdr3_nt: TGTGCCAGCAGTTACTCCAACCAGATCTACGAGCAGTACTTC
v_call: TRBV5-6; clone_size: .; d_call: .; j_call: TRBJ2-5; cdr3_aa: CASSKGAGQETQYF; cdr3_nt: TGTGCCAGCAGCAAAGGGGCGGGACAAGAGACCCAGTACTTC
v_call: TRBV4-1; clone_size: once; d_call: TRBD1; j_call: TRBJ1-5; cdr3_aa: CASSSTGRGQGTNQPQHF; cdr3_nt: TGCGCCAGCAGCTCGACGGGAAGGGGACAGGGGACTAATCAGCCCCAGCATTTT
v_call: TRBV5-6; clone_size: .; d_call: .; j_call: TRBJ1-5; cdr3_aa: CASSWRGSNQPQHF; cdr3_nt: TGTGCCAGCAGCTGGCGGGGAAGCAATCAGCCCCAGCATTTT
v_call: TRBV18; clone_size: few; d_call: TRBD2; j_call: TRBJ2-1; cdr3_aa: CASSPFSGSNEQFF; cdr3_nt: TGTGCCAGCTCACCATTCAGCGGGAGCAATGAGCAGTTCTTC
v_call: TRBV5-1; clone_size: .; d_call: TRBD1; j_call: TRBJ2-3; cdr3_aa: CASSGTGATDTQYF; cdr3_nt: TGCGCCAGCTCCGGGACAGGGGCAACAGATACGCAGTATTTT
v_call: TRBV9; clone_size: .; d_call: .; j_call: TRBJ1-1; cdr3_aa: CASNAGMNTEAFF; cdr3_nt: TGTGCCAGCAATGCCGGGATGAACACTGAAGCTTTCTTT
v_call: TRBV14; clone_size: .; d_call: TRBD2; j_call: TRBJ2-1; cdr3_aa: CASSQDSGWLREVDEQFF; cdr3_nt: TGTGCCAGCAGCCAAGACTCAGGTTGGTTGCGGGAGGTGGATGAGCAGTTCTTC
v_call: TRBV4-1; clone_size: .; d_call: .; j_call: TRBJ1-4; cdr3_aa: CASSQSRLMNEKLFF; cdr3_nt: TGCGCCAGCAGCCAATCTAGACTAATGAATGAAAAACTGTTTTTT
v_call: TRBV28; clone_size: .; d_call: .; j_call: TRBJ1-1; cdr3_aa: CASSLPGWTGDTEAFF; cdr3_nt: TGTGCCAGCAGTTTGCCGGGGTGGACGGGGGACACTGAAGCTTTCTTT
v_call: TRBV5-4; clone_size: few; d_call: .; j_call: TRBJ2-3; cdr3_aa: CASSLQSDTQYF; cdr3_nt: TGTGCCAGCAGCTTGCAGTCAGATACGCAGTATTTT
v_call: TRBV5-1; clone_size: .; d_call: TRBD2; j_call: TRBJ2-7; cdr3_aa: CASSPGWRETVYEQYF; cdr3_nt: TGCGCCAGCAGCCCCGGATGGCGGGAGACCGTGTACGAGCAGTACTTC
v_call: TRBV9; clone_size: .; d_call: TRBD2; j_call: TRBJ2-5; cdr3_aa: CASSVVSREGEERLETQYF; cdr3_nt: TGTGCCAGCAGCGTAGTTTCGCGGGAGGGAGAAGAACGTTTGGAGACCCAGTACTTC
v_call: TRBV30; clone_size: few; d_call: TRBD1; j_call: TRBJ1-2; cdr3_aa: CAWTRQGMGYGYTF; cdr3_nt: TGTGCCTGGACCCGACAGGGAATGGGCTATGGCTACACCTTC
v_call: TRBV7-2; clone_size: .; d_call: .; j_call: TRBJ2-5; cdr3_aa: CASTRGDWAGAQYF; cdr3_nt: TGTGCCAGCACCAGGGGGGACTGGGCCGGGGCCCAGTACTTC
v_call: TRBV27; clone_size: .; d_call: .; j_call: TRBJ2-2; cdr3_aa: CASSLSTWAANTGELFF; cdr3_nt: TGTGCCAGCAGTTTATCTACTTGGGCTGCGAACACCGGGGAGCTGTTTTTT
v_call: TRBV5-1; clone_size: .; d_call: .; j_call: TRBJ2-7; cdr3_aa: CASSVQGGPYEQYF; cdr3_nt: TGCGCCAGCAGCGTACAGGGGGGGCCCTACGAGCAGTACTTC
v_call: TRBV5-6; clone_size: .; d_call: TRBD1; j_call: TRBJ2-5; cdr3_aa: CASSWGQEETQYF; cdr3_nt: TGTGCCAGCAGCTGGGGACAGGAAGAGACCCAGTACTTC
v_call: TRBV4-2; clone_size: once; d_call: .; j_call: TRBJ2-5; cdr3_aa: CASSRDQETQYF; cdr3_nt: TGTGCCAGCAGTCGGGACCAAGAGACCCAGTACTTC
v_call: TRBV15; clone_size: .; d_call: TRBD1; j_call: TRBJ1-2; cdr3_aa: CATRLTGDGIDGYTF; cdr3_nt: TGTGCCACCAGACTGACAGGGGATGGCATTGATGGCTACACCTTC
v_call: TRBV2; clone_size: once; d_call: .; j_call: TRBJ2-2; cdr3_aa: CASSEDLPSGELFF; cdr3_nt: TGTGCCAGCAGTGAAGACTTGCCGTCCGGGGAGCTGTTTTTT
v_call: TRBV7-8; clone_size: .; d_call: TRBD2; j_call: TRBJ2-5; cdr3_aa: CASRMRLAGESTQYF; cdr3_nt: TGTGCCAGCAGGATGCGACTAGCGGGAGAATCGACCCAGTACTTC
v_call: TRBV11-3; clone_size: .; d_call: TRBD2; j_call: TRBJ2-1; cdr3_aa: CASSFGTTINNEQFF; cdr3_nt: TGTGCCAGCAGCTTTGGGACTACGATAAATAATGAGCAGTTCTTC
v_call: TRBV18; clone_size: .; d_call: .; j_call: TRBJ1-1; cdr3_aa: CASSPQSRDTEAFF; cdr3_nt: TGTGCCAGCTCACCACAATCGCGGGACACTGAAGCTTTCTTT
v_call: TRBV7-8; clone_size: .; d_call: .; j_call: TRBJ2-7; cdr3_aa: CASSLSGGGSTSYEQYF; cdr3_nt: TGTGCCAGCAGCTTATCTGGGGGCGGGAGCACCTCCTACGAGCAGTACTTC
v_call: TRBV28; clone_size: .; d_call: TRBD1; j_call: TRBJ1-4; cdr3_aa: CASSLTGVWEKLFF; cdr3_nt: TGTGCCAGCAGTTTGACAGGGGTATGGGAAAAACTGTTTTTT
v_call: TRBV7-2; clone_size: .; d_call: .; j_call: TRBJ2-7; cdr3_aa: CASSLKDLHYEQYF; cdr3_nt: TGTGCCAGCAGCTTAAAGGACTTGCACTACGAGCAGTACTTC
v_call: TRBV27; clone_size: .; d_call: TRBD1; j_call: TRBJ2-7; cdr3_aa: CASSPRQGPGFPYEQYF; cdr3_nt: TGTGCCAGCAGTCCCAGACAGGGCCCGGGATTCCCCTACGAGCAGTACTTC
v_call: TRBV19; clone_size: once; d_call: TRBD1; j_call: TRBJ1-5; cdr3_aa: CASSIQDRGQGNQPQHF; cdr3_nt: TGTGCCAGTAGTATTCAAGACAGGGGTCAGGGCAATCAGCCCCAGCATTTT
v_call: TRBV5-6; clone_size: .; d_call: TRBD1; j_call: TRBJ2-3; cdr3_aa: CASSLELGQGADTQYF; cdr3_nt: TGTGCCAGCAGCTTGGAACTCGGACAGGGGGCCGATACGCAGTATTTT
v_call: TRBV6-6; clone_size: .; d_call: TRBD1; j_call: TRBJ1-5; cdr3_aa: CASRPSGTGGRQPQHF; cdr3_nt: TGTGCCAGCAGACCCTCCGGGACAGGGGGCCGCCAGCCCCAGCATTTT
v_call: TRBV19; clone_size: few; d_call: TRBD1; j_call: TRBJ2-7; cdr3_aa: CASSSGTGGYEQYF; cdr3_nt: TGTGCCAGTAGCTCCGGGACAGGGGGTTACGAGCAGTACTTC
v_call: TRBV28; clone_size: once; d_call: .; j_call: TRBJ1-2; cdr3_aa: CASSLVESIGYTF; cdr3_nt: TGTGCCAGCAGTTTGGTTGAGTCGATTGGCTACACCTTC
v_call: TRBV5-1; clone_size: .; d_call: .; j_call: TRBJ1-1; cdr3_aa: CASSLGQTMNTEAFF; cdr3_nt: TGCGCCAGCAGCTTGGGACAGACCATGAACACTGAAGCTTTCTTT